The 32 T cell receptor beta chains listed next were all sequenced from one sample in a study of cytotoxic CD8 clonotypes in ibrutinib-treated CLL (dated by TCRdb to the early 2020s). Libraries came from the immunoSEQ multiplex PCR assay. Not all clones reach the TCRdb copy of this immuneACCESS table, which keeps in-frame sequences only. Checked studies attribute under half of the gap to unresolved V genes and leave the rest unexplained. In this sample the table shows about 160,000 clones, roughly 80% of which occur a single time. Around 2% of the sample rests with the top ten. Read against the paper, the sample's time point label means: 12 to 13 months on ibrutinib. The sample in question was PBMCs, obtained after 12 months of ibrutinib treatment. These receptors were obtained from a human donor with chronic lymphocytic leukemia.

In this sample, this clone turned up once. The V gene is TRBV2, the J gene TRBJ1-5; D unresolved. Per the germline V gene, CDR1 is SNHLY and CDR2 is FYNNEI. The V and J ends lost 3 bases and 9 bases respectively, with 6 bases between them. The CDR3 covers 11 residues. CDR3 protein: CASSDPPPQHF. CDR3 in DNA: TGTGCCAGCAGTGATCCTCCGCCCCAGCATTTT.

The V gene is TRBV7-9, the J gene TRBJ2-7; D possibly corresponds to TRBD1 (5 bases). This CDR3 region has 13 residues. CDR1 and CDR2 from the germline V gene are SEHNR and FQNEAQ (reference sequence). Trimming cost V 1 base and J 7 bases, with 11 bases left between them. The CDR3 nucleotides are TGTGCCAGCAGCTTAGAAGGAAGGGGTGAGCAGTACTTC. The encoded protein is CASSLEGRGEQYF.

CDR3 sequence reads: CASSWTGDSYEQYF. The CDR3 coding sequence is TGTGCCAGCAGCTGGACTGGGGACTCCTACGAGCAGTACTTC. This sequence joins TRBV5-5 and TRBJ2-7, with D maybe TRBD2 (5 bases). Per germline, CDR1 SGHKS and CDR2 YYEKEE (reference sequence). The CDR3 loop spans 14 amino acids. Trimming took off 3 bases at V and 0 bases at J, with 10 bases between the two ends. The full variable domain, with the rest looked up from reference TRBV5-5 and TRBJ2-7, is DAGVTQSPTHLIKTRGQQVTLRCSPISGHKSVSWYQQVLGQGPQFIFQYYEKEERGRGNFPDRFSARQFPNYSSELNVNALLLGDSALYLCASSWTGDSYEQYFGPGTRLTVT.

The chain carries TRBV5-6 and TRBJ2-2; maybe TRBD1 (5 bases). V dropped 0 bases and J dropped 1 base, with 10 bases sitting between them. The CDR3 spans 16 residues. Germline values: CDR1 SGHDT, CDR2 YYEEEE. The CDR3 bases are TGTGCCAGCAGCTTGGAGGGGCAGGTGAACACCGGGGAGCTGTTTTTT. It translates to CASSLEGQVNTGELFF.

The rearrangement uses TRBV7-2 and TRBJ1-2; 8 nucleotides agree with TRBD1. CDR1 is SGHTA, CDR2 FQGNSA, per germline. The CDR3 sequence is 14 residues long. Germline trimming cut 1 base from V and 7 bases from J; bases unmatched to any gene: 5. CDR3 bases: TGTGCCAGCAGCTTAGGACAGGGGAGAAGTGGCTACACCTTC. Translating it yields CASSLGQGRSGYTF.

The V call is TRBV5-6, the J call TRBJ2-5, with no clear D. Trimming stripped 0 bases from V and 4 bases from J, with 13 bases between. Germline CDR1 and CDR2: SGHDT and YYEEEE. This CDR3 is built from 15 residues. CDR3 amino acids: CASSLGSVLGETQYF. The DNA for the CDR3 is TGTGCCAGCAGCTTGGGGTCGGTTTTAGGAGAGACCCAGTACTTC.

This clone was seen a handful of times. V usage is TRBV28 and J usage is TRBJ1-2, with D unclear. This CDR3 is built from 14 residues. The germline V gene has CDR1 MDHEN and CDR2 SYDVKM. V lost 1 base and J 8 bases, leaving 14 bases between the germline ends. CDR3: CASSLSDLTGGYTF. The CDR3 DNA reads TGTGCCAGCAGTTTATCTGACCTTACCGGGGGCTACACCTTC.

The rearrangement joins TRBV7-9 to TRBJ2-2, with D perhaps matching TRBD1 (6 bases). This CDR3 is built from 14 residues. Germline CDR1 is SEHNR and CDR2 is FQNEAQ (reference sequence). Trimming shortened V by 8 bases and J by 2 bases, and 12 bases separated the two germline ends. The CDR3 is CASQWTENTGELFF. Here the CDR3 DNA reads TGTGCCAGCCAATGGACAGAAAACACCGGGGAGCTGTTTTTT.

The chain employs TRBV5-4 and TRBJ2-7; D may be TRBD1 (6 bases). With 0 bases removed from V and 5 bases from J, the gap between germline ends came to 12 bases. Looked up from germline, CDR1 is SGHNT and CDR2 is YYREEE (reference sequence). The CDR3 runs to 14 residues. In DNA, the CDR3 is TGTGCCAGCAGCTTGGGTCAGGGGTCCGACGAGCAGTACTTC. Translating gives CASSLGQGSDEQYF.

This chain joins TRBV28 and TRBJ1-1; D is uncertain. V lost 6 bases and J lost 7, with 15 bases in between. CDR3 size: 13 residues. CDR1 and CDR2 (germline): MDHEN, SYDVKM. The CDR3 bases are TGTGCCAGCAGACCACACGAAGATGGTGAAGCTTTCTTT. Encoded protein: CASRPHEDGEAFF.

The chain couples TRBV4-3 to TRBJ1-2, with D possibly matching TRBD1 (5 bases). CDR3 length: 16 amino acids. V was shortened by 0 bases and J by 5 bases, with 16 bases between the two germline ends. Germline V gives CDR1 LGHNA, CDR2 YSLEER. CDR3 protein: CASSQDFRQGLYGYTF. CDR3 in DNA: TGCGCCAGCAGCCAAGATTTTAGGCAGGGACTTTATGGCTACACCTTC.

This clone has only a few counts. The chain has TRBV7-2 and TRBJ2-1, with D possibly called TRBD1 or TRBD2 (5 bases each). The CDR3 has 15 amino acids. The germline V gene encodes CDR1 SGHTA and CDR2 FQGNSA. The V and J ends lost 1 base and 9 bases respectively, with 16 bases between them. The DNA of the CDR3 is TGTGCCAGCAGCTTAGAGAGGGGATGGTGGGGTGAGCAGTTCTTC. This gives the protein CASSLERGWWGEQFF.

The V call is TRBV4-3, the J call TRBJ1-6, with TRBD1 matching 8 bases. The CDR3 sequence is 13 residues long. J lost 14 bases, V lost 4 bases, and 7 bases had no gene match. The germline CDR1 and CDR2 sequences are LGHNA and YSLEER. In DNA, the CDR3 is TGCGCCAGCAGCCCAATGACAGGGGAGGCCCTCCACTTT. Amino acid sequence: CASSPMTGEALHF.

The chain recombines TRBV28 with TRBJ1-2; maybe TRBD1 (5 bases). This CDR3 is 15 amino acids long. Between the trimmed V and J ends, which lost 10 bases and 8 bases, there was a span of 26 bases. Germline V gives CDR1 MDHEN, CDR2 SYDVKM. The CDR3 sequence: CATATQQVTLGGYTF. DNA for the CDR3: TGTGCCACCGCGACGCAACAGGTTACTCTGGGGGGCTACACCTTC.

There are a few counts of this clone. The rearrangement links TRBV27 to TRBJ1-6, with D maybe TRBD1 (5 bases). With 6 bases removed from V and 7 bases from J, the gap between germline ends came to 19 bases. Germline-derived CDR1 and CDR2 are MNHEY and SMNVEV (reference sequence). CDR3 length equals 16 residues. The CDR3 loop reads CASRGTYAGENSPLHF. CDR3 in DNA: TGTGCCAGCAGGGGGACCTACGCGGGGGAAAATTCACCCCTCCACTTT.

Points on this clone: Other DNA sequences in the sample encode the same CDR3. This rearrangement joins TRBV18 to TRBJ1-1; D ambiguous. Per germline, CDR1 KGHSH and CDR2 LQKENI. Deletions cut 3 bases from V and 2 bases from J, with 1 base between. This CDR3 region has 11 residues. The CDR3 protein is CASSPNTEAFF. For the CDR3, the DNA is TGTGCCAGCTCACCTAACACTGAAGCTTTCTTT. Using reference TRBV18 and TRBJ1-1 for the parts outside the CDR3, the full variable domain is NAGVMQNPRHLVRRRGQEARLRCSPMKGHSHVYWYRQLPEEGLKFMVYLQKENIIDESGMPKERFSAEFPKEGPSILRIQQVVRGDSAAYFCASSPNTEAFFGQGTRLTVV.

This chain links TRBV5-1 with TRBJ1-4, with D maybe TRBD1 (5 bases). V was pared by 0 bases and J by 7 bases, with 13 bases between. Germline V CDR1 and CDR2: SGHRS, YFSETQ. CDR3 length equals 15 residues. This CDR3 is CASSLETGVGEKLFF. The DNA of the CDR3 is TGCGCCAGCAGCTTGGAAACGGGGGTGGGTGAAAAACTGTTTTTT.

The V and J genes are TRBV28 and TRBJ2-7; D could derive from TRBD1 or TRBD2 (5 bases each). Germline CDR1 reads MDHEN; CDR2 reads SYDVKM. Trimming removed 9 bases from V and 3 bases from J, with 12 bases in between. This CDR3 region has 12 residues. CDR3 in DNA: TGTGCCAGTACGGGACCCAACTACGAGCAGTACTTC. As protein: CASTGPNYEQYF.

The chain employs TRBV6-5 and TRBJ1-1; no clear D. Germline loops: CDR1 MNHEY, CDR2 SVGAGI. V shed 4 bases and J shed 7 bases, with 10 bases lying between them. The CDR3 loop spans 12 amino acids. The CDR3 nucleotides are TGTGCCAGCAGTTCCCGGGCTGGTGAAGCTTTCTTT. Protein: CASSSRAGEAFF.

The rearrangement joins TRBV5-6 to TRBJ1-6; tentatively, D is TRBD1 (5 bases). The V gene lost 0 bases and the J gene lost 10 bases, with 14 bases spanning the gap. Germline V lookup: CDR1 SGHDT, CDR2 YYEEEE. The CDR3 covers 15 residues. DNA of the CDR3: TGTGCCAGCAGCTTGGATAAACCAGGGAGATCACCCCTCCACTTT. Protein sequence: CASSLDKPGRSPLHF.

J is TRBJ2-1 and V is TRBV10-3; 9 bases are a match to TRBD2. V dropped 7 bases and J dropped 3; count of bases not matched to a gene: 4. From germline, CDR1 is ENHRY and CDR2 SYGVKD. This CDR3 comprises 14 residues. This chain's CDR3 is CAIIGLAYYNEQFF. In DNA, the CDR3 is TGTGCCATCATTGGACTAGCGTACTACAATGAGCAGTTCTTC.

The chain links TRBV27 to TRBJ2-1, with TRBD2 matching 14 bases. V trimming: 8 bases; J trimming: 15 bases; junction bases outside the gene matches: 18. The CDR3 extends over 16 amino acids. Germline values: CDR1 MNHEY, CDR2 SMNVEV (reference sequence). As DNA, the CDR3 is TGTGCCAGCGTCAAAACTCCGGGACTAGCGGGAGAGTTGTGGTTCTTC. Translated, it gives CASVKTPGLAGELWFF.

The chain carries TRBV7-2 and TRBJ2-7, with unresolved D. The CDR3 sequence is 13 residues long. The germline V gene encodes CDR1 SGHTA and CDR2 FQGNSA. The V gene lost 3 bases and the J gene lost 2 bases, with 8 bases spanning the gap. CDR3 loop: CASSFPTAYEQYF. The CDR3 DNA follows: TGTGCCAGCAGCTTCCCCACCGCCTACGAGCAGTACTTC. Full variable domain (missing parts from reference TRBV7-2 and TRBJ2-7): GAGVSQSPSNKVTEKGKDVELRCDPISGHTALYWYRQSLGQGLEFLIYFQGNSAPDKSGLPSDRFSAERTGGSVSTLTIQRTQQEDSAVYLCASSFPTAYEQYFGPGTRLTVT.

The rearrangement uses TRBV30 and TRBJ2-5; 7 bases align to TRBD1. CDR1 is GTSNPN, CDR2 SVGIG, per germline (reference sequence). The CDR3 length is 14 residues. V was clipped by 7 bases and J by 4 bases; unmatched bases: 12. Here the CDR3 DNA reads TGTGCCTATTCTACAGGGGTAGTCCCAGAGACCCAGTACTTC. This gives the protein CAYSTGVVPETQYF.

The chain joins TRBV1 to TRBJ2-1; the D segment call TRBD2 is taken from the table without a DNA check. TRBV1 is a recognized pseudogene. CDR3 length: 13 residues. CDR3 region: CTSRGRGDNEQFF. In DNA, the CDR3 is TGCACCAGCAGAGGCCGGGGTGATAACGAGCAGTTCTTC.

The rearrangement joins TRBV28 to TRBJ1-5, with unresolved D. V gave up 4 bases and J gave up 9 bases, with 19 bases separating them. This CDR3 contains 15 residues. Germline V lookup: CDR1 MDHEN, CDR2 SYDVKM. The chain's CDR3 is CASSSYWTSAGPQHF. The CDR3 DNA reads as TGTGCCAGCAGTTCGTACTGGACTTCAGCTGGGCCCCAGCATTTT.

This chain links TRBV2 with TRBJ2-4; D gene uncertain. This CDR3 is 14 amino acids long. The V end lost 7 bases, the J end lost 0 bases, and 10 bases lay between the germline ends. The germline CDR1 and CDR2 sequences are SNHLY and FYNNEI. The CDR3 reads CASKGRLAKNIQYF. The CDR3 DNA is TGTGCCAGCAAGGGCAGGCTAGCCAAAAACATTCAGTACTTC.

The V call is TRBV28, the J call TRBJ2-7, with 7 bases identical to TRBD1. V shed 2 bases and J 1 base; nucleotides not matched to a gene: 5. Germline CDR1 is MDHEN and CDR2 is SYDVKM. This CDR3 has 15 residues. For the CDR3, the DNA is TGTGCCAGCAGTTTAGACAGGGAACGTTCCTACGAGCAGTACTTC. Translated, it gives CASSLDRERSYEQYF.

This chain joins TRBV4-1 and TRBJ1-6, with 7 bases identical to TRBD1. Germline V CDR1 and CDR2: MGHRA, YSYEKL. J gave up 0 bases and V 0 bases, and 2 bases lay outside the gene matches. This CDR3 comprises 17 residues. The CDR3 coding sequence is TGCGCCAGCAGCCAAGACAGGGGGAACTCCTATAATTCACCCCTCCACTTT. This sequence encodes CASSQDRGNSYNSPLHF.

The chain joins TRBV10-2 to TRBJ2-1; D uncertain. V was shortened by 3 bases and J by 0 bases, with 12 bases between the two germline ends. CDR3 size: 16 residues. Germline CDR1 reads WSHSY; CDR2 reads SAAADI. The CDR3 region is CASSDGASGSYNEQFF. DNA for the CDR3: TGCGCCAGCAGTGACGGAGCCTCGGGCTCCTACAATGAGCAGTTCTTC.

In this sample, this clone turned up many times. The rearrangement uses TRBV5-1 and TRBJ1-2; D is perhaps TRBD1 (6 bases). Germline V CDR1 and CDR2: SGHRS, YFSETQ. With 3 bases removed from V and 2 bases from J, the gap between germline ends came to 11 bases. The CDR3 is made up of 14 amino acids. The DNA for the CDR3 is TGCGCCAGCAGCTCCCGTGGACAGAACTATGGCTACACCTTC. Its protein is CASSSRGQNYGYTF.

J is TRBJ2-5 and V is TRBV5-4; D could derive from TRBD1 or TRBD2 (7 bases each). The V end was cut by 4 bases, the J end by 1 base, with 14 bases between. Germline V gene sequence: CDR1 SGHNT, CDR2 YYREEE (reference sequence). This CDR3 is 15 amino acids long. The CDR3 loop reads CASSPRGGPQETQYF. The DNA for the CDR3 is TGTGCCAGCAGCCCCAGGGGGGGGCCCCAAGAGACCCAGTACTTC. The whole variable domain, filled in from reference TRBV5-4 and TRBJ2-5, reads ETGVTQSPTHLIKTRGQQVTLRCSSQSGHNTVSWYQQALGQGPQFIFQYYREEENGRGNFPPRFSGLQFPNYSSELNVNALELDDSALYLCASSPRGGPQETQYFGPGTRLLVL.